This passage covers 18 T cell receptor beta chains from one sample sequenced in a study of blood T cell repertoires in COVID-19. TCRdb keeps only in-frame clones here, not all; method: immunoSEQ multiplex PCR. The sample lists about 150,000 clones, 80% to 90% occurring once. Sequenced sample: peripheral blood. The receptors come from a woman aged 40 to 49 with acute or convalescent COVID-19.

This chain connects TRBV19 to TRBJ2-1, with unresolved D. V was clipped by 7 bases and J by 0 bases, with 7 bases between them. Per germline, CDR1 LNHDA and CDR2 SQIVND (reference sequence). This CDR3 region has 13 residues. The CDR3 DNA follows: TGTGCCAGTACTCCGAGCTCCTACAATGAGCAGTTCTTC. The encoded protein is CASTPSSYNEQFF.

This clone was observed a single time. The chain carries TRBV9 and TRBJ2-6, with a tentative D call TRBD1 (5 bases). V was trimmed by 0 bases and J by 0 bases, leaving 10 bases between them. The CDR3 consists of 17 residues. Germline CDR1 SGDLS, CDR2 YYNGEE. The CDR3 nucleotides read TGTGCCAGCAGCGTAGAACAGGTCCCCTCTGGGGCCAACGTCCTGACTTTC. It specifies CASSVEQVPSGANVLTF.

V and J are TRBV5-4 and TRBJ2-7; a possible D gene is TRBD2 (6 bases). V shed 0 bases and J shed 0 bases, with 10 bases lying between them. CDR1 and CDR2 (germline): SGHNT, YYREEE (reference sequence). The CDR3 contains 15 residues. The CDR3 nucleotides read TGTGCCAGCAGCTTGGGGGGGGTCAGCTCCTACGAGCAGTACTTC. Translating gives CASSLGGVSSYEQYF.

This chain links TRBV24-1 with TRBJ2-4; TRBD1 might be the D (6 bases). Per germline, CDR1 KGHDR and CDR2 SFDVKD. The CDR3 runs to 12 residues. Trimming pared 0 bases from V and 14 bases from J, leaving 10 bases between. DNA for the CDR3: TGTGCCACCAGTGATTTGGGGACACCCAAGTACTTC. It specifies CATSDLGTPKYF.

Only a few counts were recorded for this clone. The chain couples TRBV29-1 to TRBJ2-3; D may be TRBD1 (5 bases). This CDR3 contains 14 residues. CDR1 is SQVTM, CDR2 ANQGSEA, per germline. Trimming left V 3 bases short and J 1 base short, with 11 bases between. In DNA, the CDR3 is TGCAGCGTTGATCAGCCACAGGGCACAGATACGCAGTATTTT. The encoded protein is CSVDQPQGTDTQYF.

V and J are TRBV7-9 and TRBJ2-3; D perhaps matches TRBD1 (5 bases). CDR3 size: 14 residues. V lost 1 base to trimming and J lost 2 bases, with 7 bases between them. Germline CDR1 SEHNR, CDR2 FQNEAQ (reference sequence). The CDR3 reads CASSLVGATDTQYF. The DNA for the CDR3 is TGTGCCAGCAGCTTAGTAGGGGCCACAGATACGCAGTATTTT.

This chain uses TRBV13 with TRBJ1-5; the match to TRBD1 covers 7 bases. CDR1 and CDR2 (germline): PRHDT, FYEKMQ (reference sequence). There are 14 residues in the CDR3. V lost 5 bases to trimming and J lost 0 bases; unmatched junction nucleotides: 1. CDR3 bases: TGTGCCAGCAGCAACAGGGGTAGCAATCAGCCCCAGCATTTT. This encodes CASSNRGSNQPQHF.

The V gene is TRBV6-4, the J gene TRBJ2-2; TRBD2 agrees at 8 bases. CDR3 length equals 15 residues. Germline V gives CDR1 MRHNA, CDR2 SNTAGT. J lost 6 bases, V lost 7 bases, and 10 bases had no gene match. As DNA, the CDR3 is TGTGCCAGCAAACCGACGGTAGCGGGATCCGGGGAGCTGTTTTTT. It translates to CASKPTVAGSGELFF.

This clone was recorded only once. The chain employs TRBV19 and TRBJ2-1; 7 positions agree with TRBD1. The CDR3 has 15 residues. J was trimmed by 4 bases and V by 6 bases; bases with no gene match: 9. CDR1 and CDR2 (germline): LNHDA, SQIVND (reference sequence). Here the CDR3 DNA reads TGTGCCAGTAGCCTAGCTAGGGGGCCTTACAATGAGCAGTTCTTC. Protein sequence: CASSLARGPYNEQFF.

The chain recombines TRBV5-1 with TRBJ1-4, with D possibly matching TRBD1 (5 bases). Per germline, CDR1 SGHRS and CDR2 YFSETQ. V shed 0 bases and J shed 3 bases, with 6 bases lying between them. This CDR3 is 14 amino acids long. The CDR3 region is CASSLGDSNEKLFF. In nucleotides, the CDR3 is TGCGCCAGCAGCTTGGGGGACTCTAATGAAAAACTGTTTTTT.

This chain links TRBV25-1 with TRBJ2-3; D is perhaps TRBD2 (5 bases). Germline-derived CDR1 and CDR2 are MGHDK and SYGVNS. Deletions cut 8 bases from V and 5 bases from J, with 11 bases between. The CDR3 consists of 12 residues. The CDR3 region has the DNA TGTGCCAGCCGAGGAGGTGGAGATACGCAGTATTTT. Protein sequence: CASRGGGDTQYF.

The V and J genes are TRBV28 and TRBJ2-7; 9 positions agree with TRBD1. The V segment lost 3 bases and the J segment 7 bases; nucleotides outside the gene matches: 7. The CDR3 spans 14 residues. CDR1 and CDR2 (germline): MDHEN, SYDVKM. As DNA, the CDR3 is TGTGCCAGCAGTTTTCGGGACAGGGCCGAAGAGCAGTACTTC. Translation gives CASSFRDRAEEQYF.

The V call is TRBV18, the J call TRBJ2-7; D is perhaps TRBD2 (5 bases). The germline CDR1 and CDR2 sequences are KGHSH and LQKENI. V shed 6 bases and J shed 7 bases, with 19 bases lying between them. The CDR3 has 14 residues. The CDR3 sequence: CASSPPGSYEEQYF. In DNA form, the CDR3 reads TGTGCCAGCTCCCCTCCGGGGTCCTACGAAGAGCAGTACTTC. The variable domain in full, completed from reference TRBV18 and TRBJ2-7, reads NAGVMQNPRHLVRRRGQEARLRCSPMKGHSHVYWYRQLPEEGLKFMVYLQKENIIDESGMPKERFSAEFPKEGPSILRIQQVVRGDSAAYFCASSPPGSYEEQYFGPGTRLTVT.

The chain links TRBV20-1 to TRBJ2-7, with a possible D match to TRBD2 (6 bases). This CDR3 is 20 amino acids long. V dropped 3 bases and J dropped 3 bases, with 33 bases sitting between them. Germline CDR1 reads DFQATT; CDR2 reads SNEGSKA (reference sequence). CDR3 sequence: CSASALLGSALHLASYEQYF. The CDR3 coding sequence is TGCAGTGCTAGTGCCCTCCTAGGTTCGGCCCTCCATCTAGCGAGCTACGAGCAGTACTTC.

The chain carries TRBV5-1 and TRBJ2-3; 7 nucleotides align to TRBD2. The J segment lost 2 bases and the V segment lost 4 bases, leaving 4 bases of the junction unmatched. This CDR3 contains 14 residues. Germline CDR1 and CDR2: SGHRS and YFSETQ. The CDR3 DNA follows: TGCGCCAGCAGCCTGAGCGGGACCACAGATACGCAGTATTTT. Translating gives CASSLSGTTDTQYF.

The chain uses TRBV7-6 and TRBJ1-4; 8 bases align to TRBD1. Per the germline V gene, CDR1 is SGHVS and CDR2 is FNYEAQ. V was pared by 3 bases and J by 4 bases, with 7 bases of the junction left unmatched. There are 16 residues in the CDR3. The CDR3 sequence: CASSFGQGAVNEKLFF. The CDR3 bases are TGTGCCAGCAGCTTTGGGCAGGGGGCAGTTAATGAAAAACTGTTTTTT.

V gene TRBV5-6 combines with J gene TRBJ2-3; 9 bases match TRBD1. There are 14 residues in the CDR3. Germline CDR1 is SGHDT and CDR2 is YYEEEE. V lost 5 bases to trimming and J lost 6 bases; unmatched junction nucleotides: 7. This CDR3 is CASSPGTGFDTQYF. In nucleotides, the CDR3 is TGTGCCAGCAGTCCCGGGACAGGGTTTGATACGCAGTATTTT.

V usage is TRBV4-1 and J usage is TRBJ1-2; D is uncertain. The CDR3 totals 17 residues. V dropped 8 bases and J dropped 5 bases, with 27 bases sitting between them. The germline V gene has CDR1 MGHRA and CDR2 YSYEKL. The CDR3 sequence: CASSPMGTGIDTYGYTF. In nucleotides, the CDR3 is TGCGCCAGCTCACCAATGGGTACGGGGATCGACACATATGGCTACACCTTC.